This TCR beta chain was profiled in a study of Graves' ophthalmopathy and Graves' hyperthyroidism. Study-wide background: There was a collection of peripheral blood at initial diagnosis, before any treatment.

Researchers took RNA transcripts and amplified TCR beta CDR3 regions from them. HTBI primers served in a first-round RT-PCR, which a second-round multiplex PCR followed. TCRdb redid the calling of the multiplex PCR reads with MiXCR, one entry per CDR3 protein. The sample yields some 150,000 distinct CDR3 sequences, about two fifths seen once. Regarding the study as a whole: Distinction of ophthalmopathy from stable hyperthyroidism by a 13-signature model reached approximately 90% sensitivity and 75% to 84% specificity. Most thyroid clonotypes expanded beyond 0.001 frequency were also found in blood.

Comment on this clonotype: Its antigen is not identified.

Germline V gives CDR1 MDHEN, CDR2 SYDVKM. V trimming: 4 bases; J trimming: 2 bases; junction bases outside the gene matches: 4. The CDR3 consists of 14 residues. Sample: peripheral blood. This TCR derives from a man aged 25-45 years with Graves' ophthalmopathy. The chain recombines TRBV28 with TRBJ2-5, with 7 bases fitting TRBD1. CDR3 region: CASSSIQGQETQYF. DNA for the CDR3: TGTGCCAGCAGTTCAATACAGGGGCAAGAGACCCAGTACTTC.